These 11 T cell receptor beta chains originate from one sample sequenced in a study of cytomegalovirus exposure and HLA in healthy donors. The repertoire was sequenced with immunoSEQ multiplex PCR; TCRdb's copy has only in-frame clones and lacks some. The table lists 110,000 or so clones, approximately 86% of them singletons. Specimen: PBMCs. Source of these receptors: a woman under 30 in good health and CMV-seronegative.

The chain employs TRBV6-5 and TRBJ2-7; unclear D gene. Trimming pared 2 bases from V and 1 base from J, leaving 9 bases between. This CDR3 comprises 14 residues. Germline V CDR1 and CDR2: MNHEY, SVGAGI. CDR3 in DNA: TGTGCCAGCAGTTACACCCGGGTTTCCTACGAGCAGTACTTC. It codes for CASSYTRVSYEQYF.

The J gene is TRBJ1-5, the V gene TRBV10-2; TRBD1 matches 7 bases. Germline trimming cut 6 bases from V and 4 bases from J; bases unmatched to any gene: 3. Germline CDR1 and CDR2: WSHSY and SAAADI. This CDR3 contains 13 residues. The CDR3 nucleotides are TGCGCCAGCAGGCAGGGGGAAAATCAGCCCCAGCATTTT. Protein: CASRQGENQPQHF.

The chain links TRBV6-6 to TRBJ1-2; the D gene is possibly TRBD1 (5 bases). Deletions cut 4 bases from V and 8 bases from J, with 23 bases between. Germline values: CDR1 MNHNY, CDR2 SVGAGI (reference sequence). This CDR3 has 16 residues. The CDR3 is CASSSLTVREGLGYTF. CDR3 coding DNA: TGTGCCAGCAGTTCCTTGACAGTCAGGGAAGGGCTCGGCTACACCTTC.

CDR3 bases: TGTGCCAGCAGCGTCGGACAGGGACCTCAAGCTTTCTTT. Its translation: CASSVGQGPQAFF. The V call is TRBV9, the J call TRBJ1-1; TRBD1 matches at 8 bases. Germline lookup yields CDR1 SGDLS and CDR2 YYNGEE. J lost 9 bases, V lost 2 bases, and 6 bases had no gene match. The CDR3 extends over 13 amino acids.

The chain links TRBV7-9 to TRBJ1-2; TRBD1 matches at 10 bases. This CDR3 has 17 residues. V dropped 5 bases and J dropped 6; count of bases not matched to a gene: 15. The V gene's germline CDR1 is SEHNR and CDR2 FQNEAQ (reference sequence). The CDR3 DNA is TGTGCCAGCAGCACCCATGTGGGGGGACAGGGGAGGAATGGCTACACCTTC. Translation: CASSTHVGGQGRNGYTF.

The rearrangement joins TRBV5-6 to TRBJ2-2; maybe TRBD2 (6 bases). Trimming took off 4 bases at V and 5 bases at J, with 15 bases between the two ends. This CDR3 is 15 amino acids long. Germline CDR1 and CDR2: SGHDT and YYEEEE. This CDR3 reads CASSPTGGWTGELFF. The CDR3 nucleotides read TGTGCCAGCAGCCCTACTGGGGGGTGGACCGGGGAGCTGTTTTTT.

The genes are TRBV28 and TRBJ1-2; 8 bases map to TRBD1. The CDR3 has 14 residues. Germline-derived CDR1 and CDR2 are MDHEN and SYDVKM. V was clipped by 5 bases and J by 4 bases; unmatched bases: 6. CDR3 DNA: TGTGCCAGCAGTCTTCAGGGGGCCATCTATGGCTACACCTTC. Its translation: CASSLQGAIYGYTF.

Turning to this clone: The sample contains more than one DNA sequence encoding this CDR3. The chain carries TRBV5-6 and TRBJ1-2; 9 bases align to TRBD1. CDR1 is SGHDT, CDR2 YYEEEE, per germline. J lost 8 bases, V lost 3 bases, and 5 bases had no gene match. The CDR3 loop spans 13 amino acids. This CDR3 is CASSSGTGSGYTF. The CDR3 bases are TGTGCCAGCAGCTCCGGGACAGGGTCCGGCTACACCTTC.

This chain uses TRBV6-1 with TRBJ2-1, with a possible D match to TRBD1 (6 bases). Trimming removed 2 bases at V and 6 bases at J, with 11 bases between. Germline V CDR1 and CDR2: MNHNS, SASEGT. This CDR3 region has 14 residues. The CDR3 protein is CASSEYRDRNEQFF. DNA for the CDR3: TGTGCCAGCAGTGAATACAGGGATCGCAATGAGCAGTTCTTC.

This chain uses TRBV15 with TRBJ2-7; maybe TRBD1 (6 bases). CDR3 length equals 14 residues. Trimming took off 5 bases at V and 0 bases at J, with 11 bases between the two ends. Germline V gene lookup returns CDR1 LNHNV and CDR2 YYDKDF (reference sequence). The CDR3 DNA reads TGTGCCACCAGCGTCAAGGACAGCTCCTACGAGCAGTACTTC. It yields the protein CATSVKDSSYEQYF.

The rearrangement uses TRBV4-1 and TRBJ1-4; tentatively, D is TRBD1 (5 bases). Trimming pared 6 bases from V and 7 bases from J, leaving 24 bases between. This CDR3 contains 17 residues. Germline V gene data show CDR1 as MGHRA and CDR2 as YSYEKL. The CDR3: CASSQSGVRGLREKLFF. CDR3 in DNA: TGCGCCAGCAGTCAAAGCGGGGTAAGGGGCCTTCGTGAAAAACTGTTTTTT.